This T cell receptor beta chain was obtained from a study of regulatory T cells in long-lasting Graves disease. Study-level findings and limits: Persistent cases of Graves' showed reduced TCR diversity relative to newly diagnosed patients.

Sample time point: newly diagnosed GD, antithyroid drugs for less than 3 months. PBMC-derived RNA was used for the TCR library. By American Thyroid Association guidelines, Graves' disease was diagnosed in the cohort. This clonotype was counted many times. Its antigen is still unknown. The CDR3 spans 17 residues. With V trimmed by 0 bases and J by 2 bases, 6 bases remained unmatched. CDR1 is MNHEY and CDR2 is SVGAGI in the germline V gene. Building the TCR beta libraries relied on iRepertoire HTBI primers, and CDR3 regions underwent Arm-PCR. A single record per CDR3 protein comes from TCRdb applying MiXCR to the multiplex PCR reads. Among about 370,000 distinct CDR3 sequences, around 15% were seen once, and the ten largest hold 20% to 25%.

The chain employs TRBV6-5 and TRBJ1-3; 8 bases line up with TRBD1. The sample was peripheral blood mononuclear cells (PBMCs), taken at new diagnosis, from a patient treated with antithyroid drugs. This TCR came from a female donor with Graves disease. CDR3 region: CASSYSIPDRAGNTIYF. DNA for the CDR3: TGTGCCAGCAGTTACTCGATACCGGACAGGGCTGGAAACACCATATATTTT.